This TCR beta chain was obtained from a study of control samples from healthy donors and cancer patients (dated by TCRdb to about 2020). The library relied on the immunoSEQ multiplex PCR assay. TCRdb obtained this table from immuneACCESS and retained in-frame rearrangements with V and J assigned. These tables miss some clones; where compared with another copy, unresolved V genes account for less than half of the shortfall, and the remainder is unexplained. The sample table contains 85,000 to 100,000 clones; only one count was recorded for more than 80% of them. The top ten clonotypes cover 8% of the sample. A note on this clone: Its antigen specificity is not known. Per-nucleotide qualities are absent, and no much larger clonotype sits a single base away.

The sequencing sample was made of blood. The sequence derives from a man aged 18 to 30 in good health.

Here is the DNA: TGTGCCAGCAGCAAGGGACAGGGGAGCATATATTTT. It encodes CASSKGQGSIYF. The chain links TRBV13 with TRBJ1-3; 10 junctional bases match TRBD1. CDR1 and CDR2 were assigned from the germline V gene (reference sequence) as PRHDT and FYEKMQ. Germline trimming: 5 bases from V, 12 bases from J; junction bases outside gene matches: 4. Inclusive of the bounding cysteine and phenylalanine, the CDR3 is 12 residues long. The entry retains the CDR3 DNA only, 36 bases that are in frame from base 1.